These 15 T cell receptor beta chains came from one sample sequenced in a study of blood T cell repertoires in COVID-19. Clones were sequenced by immunoSEQ multiplex PCR, and TCRdb holds only the in-frame ones, with some missing. The repertoire includes 250,000 to 300,000 clones, about 86% of them detected once, and roughly 4% sits in the top ten. Source material: PBMCs or T cells enriched from blood (not recorded which). The receptors shown here come from a man aged 30-40 years with acute COVID-19.

The chain employs TRBV24-1 and TRBJ2-3; D is uncertain. V lost 3 bases and J lost 2, with 5 bases in between. The germline V gene has CDR1 KGHDR and CDR2 SFDVKD. The CDR3 has 13 amino acids. The CDR3 nucleotides are TGTGCCACCAGTGATGAGGTCACAGATACGCAGTATTTT. It codes for CATSDEVTDTQYF.

In this sample, this clone turned up once. The chain has TRBV28 and TRBJ2-1; D gene uncertain. The V gene lost 1 base and the J gene lost 7 bases, with 14 bases spanning the gap. CDR3 length: 15 amino acids. The germline V gene has CDR1 MDHEN and CDR2 SYDVKM. CDR3 residues: CASSLSLLELNEQFF. CDR3 sequence (DNA): TGTGCCAGCAGTTTATCCCTTCTTGAACTAAATGAGCAGTTCTTC. Full variable domain (missing parts from reference TRBV28 and TRBJ2-1): DVKVTQSSRYLVKRTGEKVFLECVQDMDHENMFWYRQDPGLGLRLIYFSYDVKMKEKGDIPEGYSVSREKKERFSLILESASTNQTSMYLCASSLSLLELNEQFFGPGTRLTVL.

The chain joins TRBV11-3 to TRBJ2-1; 11 nucleotides match TRBD2. This CDR3 comprises 16 residues. V was clipped by 1 base and J by 5 bases; unmatched bases: 4. Germline V gene sequence: CDR1 SGHNT, CDR2 YENEEA. This chain's CDR3 is CASSLVAGGGHNEQFF. The CDR3 DNA follows: TGTGCCAGCAGCTTAGTAGCGGGAGGGGGGCACAATGAGCAGTTCTTC.

This clone has only a few counts. The chain recombines TRBV19 with TRBJ1-4; 9 nucleotides align to TRBD1. The CDR3 is 15 amino acids. Trimming removed 9 bases from V and 8 bases from J; junction bases left unmatched: 13. Looked up from germline, CDR1 is LNHDA and CDR2 is SQIVND (reference sequence). CDR3 DNA: TGTGCCAGCAGCCCGATCACAGGGGGCGGGGAAAAACTGTTTTTT. Its translation is CASSPITGGGEKLFF.

This clone was counted a few times. The J gene is TRBJ2-7, the V gene TRBV7-2; D is possibly TRBD2 (5 bases). Trimming stripped 0 bases from V and 2 bases from J, with 8 bases between. The CDR3 covers 14 residues. CDR1 SGHTA and CDR2 FQGNSA come from the germline V gene. The CDR3: CASSLAFGTYEQYV. CDR3 DNA: TGTGCCAGCAGCTTAGCTTTCGGGACCTACGAGCAGTACGTC.

The chain recombines TRBV3-1 (or the pseudogene TRBV3-2) with TRBJ2-1, with a tentative D call TRBD2 (7 bases). This CDR3 is 13 amino acids long. Per germline, CDR1 LGHDT and CDR2 YNNKEL (reference sequence). The V and J ends lost 2 bases and 9 bases respectively, with 11 bases between them. Here the CDR3 DNA reads TGTGCCAGCAGCCAAATTCGGGGGGCTGAGCAGTTCTTC. Translated: CASSQIRGAEQFF.

The V call is TRBV6-1, the J call TRBJ1-2; 8 nucleotides line up with TRBD1. The germline CDR1 and CDR2 sequences are MNHNS and SASEGT. The CDR3 runs to 15 residues. J gave up 8 bases and V 1 base, and 9 bases lay outside the gene matches. CDR3 DNA: TGTGCCAGCAGTGAAGAATCGTGGGACAGGATGGGCTACACCTTC. Its protein is CASSEESWDRMGYTF.

This clone is a singleton in its sample. The V gene is TRBV5-1, the J gene TRBJ2-1, with D possibly being TRBD1 (5 bases). V was pared by 7 bases and J by 3 bases, with 14 bases between. In germline, CDR1 is SGHRS, CDR2 YFSETQ. The CDR3 sequence is 14 residues long. CDR3 bases: TGCGCCAGCGCTACGGACACCAACTACAATGAGCAGTTCTTC. Translating gives CASATDTNYNEQFF.

This clone was seen a few times. The rearrangement uses TRBV24-1 and TRBJ1-1; D is perhaps TRBD1 (5 bases). V lost 3 bases and J lost 3, with 10 bases in between. This CDR3 spans 14 amino acids. Germline V gene data show CDR1 as KGHDR and CDR2 as SFDVKD. DNA for the CDR3: TGTGCCACCAGTGATGCCGGGGGAGACACTGAAGCTTTCTTT. Translation gives CATSDAGGDTEAFF.

The gene calls are TRBV5-6 and TRBJ2-2; tentatively, D is TRBD2 (6 bases). The CDR3 totals 16 residues. Germline values: CDR1 SGHDT, CDR2 YYEEEE. V was cut by 1 base and J by 2 bases, with 12 bases left in between. This CDR3 reads CASSLFREQNTGELFF. CDR3 DNA: TGTGCCAGCAGCTTGTTCCGGGAGCAAAACACCGGGGAGCTGTTTTTT.

The chain carries TRBV13 and TRBJ1-1, with TRBD1 matching over 7 bases. Germline CDR1 and CDR2: PRHDT and FYEKMQ (reference sequence). The CDR3 consists of 16 residues. Trimming cost V 5 bases and J 0 bases; bases outside gene matches: 9. The CDR3 DNA is TGTGCCAGCAGCGCCGGGGACAGAGGTATGAACACTGAAGCTTTCTTT. Protein: CASSAGDRGMNTEAFF.

The V gene is TRBV29-1, the J gene TRBJ2-2; TRBD2 agrees at 8 bases. Germline trimming cut 3 bases from V and 4 bases from J; bases unmatched to any gene: 4. This CDR3 contains 14 residues. Germline V CDR1 and CDR2: SQVTM, ANQGSEA. The CDR3 sequence: CSVDRGGITGELFF. In DNA form, the CDR3 reads TGCAGCGTTGACCGGGGGGGAATCACCGGGGAGCTGTTTTTT.

V and J are TRBV29-1 and TRBJ2-3; D is perhaps TRBD2 (7 bases). Germline V gives CDR1 SQVTM, CDR2 ANQGSEA. The CDR3 length is 14 residues. Trimming removed 0 bases from V and 2 bases from J, with 9 bases in between. The DNA of the CDR3 is TGCAGCGTTGAAGATGCGGGGGCCACAGATACGCAGTATTTT. Residues: CSVEDAGATDTQYF.

V and J are TRBV9 and TRBJ1-6; TRBD1 might be the D (6 bases). This CDR3 is 16 amino acids long. V was clipped by 6 bases and J by 0 bases, with 13 bases between them. Germline CDR1 and CDR2: SGDLS and YYNGEE. The CDR3 loop is CASNRDPSSYNSPLHF. CDR3 in DNA: TGTGCCAGCAACAGGGACCCGAGCTCCTATAATTCACCCCTCCACTTT.

The chain couples TRBV2 to TRBJ2-1; 7 nucleotides agree with TRBD2. Germline CDR1 and CDR2: SNHLY and FYNNEI. The V gene end was trimmed by 5 bases and the J gene end by 6 bases; junction bases not matched to a gene: 10. CDR3 length: 15 amino acids. The CDR3 DNA reads TGTGCCAGCAGTCGCAGGGAGGGACCTATCAATGAGCAGTTCTTC. Residues: CASSRREGPINEQFF.